The 32 T cell receptor beta chains below were found in one sample sequenced in a study of identical twins. MiXCR, applied by TCRdb to the 5' RACE reads, yields one record per CDR3 protein. The sample yields 1.5 million to 2 million distinct CDR3 sequences, about 30% seen once. Sequenced input: cord blood. The receptors were sampled from a newborn girl in good health.

This clonotype was seen at least ten times. The chain couples TRBV10-3 to TRBJ2-7, with D unclear. The CDR3 consists of 13 residues. The V gene's germline CDR1 is ENHRY and CDR2 SYGVKD. Trimming stripped 5 bases from V and 0 bases from J, with 8 bases between. The CDR3 here is CAISRQSSYEQYF. The CDR3 nucleotides are TGTGCCATCAGTCGCCAGAGCTCCTACGAGCAGTACTTC.

The chain carries TRBV24-1 and TRBJ2-1; D uncertain. CDR1 and CDR2 (germline): KGHDR, SFDVKD. The V end lost 2 bases, the J end lost 0 bases, and 10 bases lay between the germline ends. CDR3 length: 16 residues. Here the CDR3 reads CATSDSGRFSYNEQFF. The CDR3 DNA follows: TGTGCCACCAGTGATTCGGGCAGGTTCTCCTACAATGAGCAGTTCTTC.

The genes are TRBV5-1 and TRBJ2-1, with D perhaps matching TRBD1 or TRBD2 (5 bases each). V was cut by 4 bases and J by 6 bases, with 23 bases left in between. The CDR3 extends over 17 amino acids. Germline V gene sequence: CDR1 SGHRS, CDR2 YFSETQ. This CDR3 reads CASSPAFRGHGTNEQFF. The CDR3 bases are TGCGCCAGCAGCCCGGCGTTCCGAGGACATGGGACCAATGAGCAGTTCTTC. Full variable domain (outside the CDR3, taken from reference TRBV5-1 and TRBJ2-1): KAGVTQTPRYLIKTRGQQVTLSCSPISGHRSVSWYQQTPGQGLQFLFEYFSETQRNKGNFPGRFSGRQFSNSRSEMNVSTLELGDSALYLCASSPAFRGHGTNEQFFGPGTRLTVL.

This chain joins TRBV27 and TRBJ2-1; TRBD2 agrees at 10 bases. The germline V gene encodes CDR1 MNHEY and CDR2 SMNVEV (reference sequence). The CDR3 runs 17 residues. V gave up 3 bases and J gave up 8 bases; unmatched junction bases: 13. Written as DNA, the CDR3 is TGTGCCAGCAGTTTCGGCATTGCGACTAGCGGGCTTGATGAGCAGTTCTTC. This translates into CASSFGIATSGLDEQFF.

This clonotype occurred a few times. The chain links TRBV6-2 or TRBV6-3 to TRBJ2-4; D might be TRBD2 (6 bases). Trimming stripped 2 bases from V and 9 bases from J, with 14 bases between. CDR3 size: 14 residues. Germline loops: CDR1 MNHEY, CDR2 SVGEGT. The CDR3 region is CASSYASGVAIQYF. The CDR3 DNA reads TGTGCCAGCAGTTACGCCTCGGGGGTGGCCATTCAGTACTTC.

The DNA of the CDR3 is TGCAGTGCCCTAGTGTTCCTCTTCCCGGGACAGGGGCCTTTAGGCTACACCTTC. It specifies CSALVFLFPGQGPLGYTF. This chain links TRBV20-1 with TRBJ1-2; TRBD1 matches 10 bases. The CDR3 has 18 amino acids. The J segment lost 8 bases and the V segment lost 6 bases, leaving 24 bases of the junction unmatched. Germline V gene lookup returns CDR1 DFQATT and CDR2 SNEGSKA (reference sequence).

For this clonotype: A junction end diverges from the germline sequence, so it may reflect a read error. The V and J genes are TRBV5-1 and TRBJ1-2, with TRBD1 matching over 7 bases. This CDR3 is built from 18 residues. CDR1 is SGHRS and CDR2 is YFSETQ in the germline V gene. The CDR3 coding sequence is TGCGCCAGCAGCTTCCTTACTACTCGACAGGGCCGTAACAATGGCTACACCTTC. As protein: CASSFLTTRQGRNNGYTF.

This clonotype was counted ten times or more. This chain links TRBV5-1 with TRBJ2-1; the D is unclear. The germline V gene encodes CDR1 SGHRS and CDR2 YFSETQ. This CDR3 is built from 15 residues. Trimming shortened V by 0 bases and J by 0 bases, and 7 bases separated the two germline ends. CDR3 sequence reads: CASSLDPVSYNEQFF. CDR3 nucleotides: TGCGCCAGCAGCTTGGATCCGGTCTCCTACAATGAGCAGTTCTTC.

This rearrangement joins TRBV5-1 to TRBJ2-7, with D perhaps matching TRBD2 (5 bases). Near its end, the DNA agrees better with TRBJ2-4, so the J call may be wrong. This CDR3 is 16 amino acids long. Germline V gene data show CDR1 as SGHRS and CDR2 as YFSETQ. This chain's CDR3 is CASSLSSGVAKNIQYF. For the CDR3, the DNA is TGCGCCAGCAGCTTGTCCAGCGGAGTAGCCAAAAACATTCAGTACTTC.

This clonotype was counted at least ten times. The rearrangement links TRBV12-3 or TRBV12-4 to TRBJ2-1; D is possibly TRBD1 (6 bases). The CDR3 totals 13 residues. V lost 5 bases to trimming and J lost 9 bases, with 14 bases between them. CDR3 DNA: TGTGCCAGCAGTCCAACCAGGGGTGGTGAGCAGTTCTTC. The encoded protein is CASSPTRGGEQFF.

The chain uses TRBV27 and TRBJ1-5; no firm D call. Germline values: CDR1 MNHEY, CDR2 SMNVEV (reference sequence). Deletions cut 5 bases from V and 4 bases from J, with 9 bases between. The CDR3 is made up of 13 amino acids. The CDR3 here is CASSHAVNQPQHF. CDR3 DNA: TGTGCCAGCAGTCACGCCGTTAATCAGCCCCAGCATTTT.

This clonotype was seen a handful of times. The rearrangement joins TRBV20-1 to TRBJ2-3; D gene unclear. V gave up 3 bases and J gave up 2 bases, with 9 bases separating them. Looked up from germline, CDR1 is DFQATT and CDR2 is SNEGSKA (reference sequence). This CDR3 has 13 residues. DNA of the CDR3: TGCAGTGCTAGGGAATCAGTCACAGATACGCAGTATTTT. It is translated as CSARESVTDTQYF.

In its sample, this clonotype was seen once. This chain joins TRBV27 and TRBJ1-2; 11 bases align to TRBD1. The CDR3 contains 16 residues. V lost 6 bases and J lost 8; bases outside the gene matches: 14. Germline CDR1 reads MNHEY; CDR2 reads SMNVEV (reference sequence). The CDR3 DNA reads TGTGCCAGCAGCCTCAAGGGTATAAGGGACAGGGGGGGCTACACCTTC. This codes for CASSLKGIRDRGGYTF.

This chain connects TRBV20-1 to TRBJ2-7, with a tentative D call TRBD2 (6 bases). Germline loops: CDR1 DFQATT, CDR2 SNEGSKA (reference sequence). The CDR3 is 14 residues long. Trimming stripped 0 bases from V and 3 bases from J, with 12 bases between. In DNA form, the CDR3 reads TGCAGTGCTAGAGATTGGACTAATAACTACGAGCAGTACTTC. Residues: CSARDWTNNYEQYF.

The CDR3 spells CSVARGRAPNEQFF. The CDR3 DNA is TGCAGCGTTGCTCGGGGGAGGGCCCCCAATGAGCAGTTCTTC. The rearrangement uses TRBV29-1 and TRBJ2-1; TRBD2 agrees at 7 bases. The trim removed 4 bases at V and 6 bases at J, leaving 9 bases unmatched. The CDR3 extends over 14 amino acids. Germline assignment: CDR1 SQVTM and CDR2 ANQGSEA.

A few counts support this clonotype. An end of the junction differs from the germline gene, which may be a read error. The gene calls are TRBV9 and TRBJ2-1, with D hard to call. CDR3 length: 14 amino acids. In germline, CDR1 is SGDLS, CDR2 YYNGEE. Here the CDR3 reads CSSSPRSSYNEQFF. The CDR3 nucleotides read TGTTCCAGCAGCCCCCGAAGCTCCTACAATGAGCAGTTCTTC.

A few counts support this clonotype. The CDR3: CASVGTGLPGTEAFF. The CDR3 region has the DNA TGTGCCAGTGTCGGGACAGGACTCCCGGGAACTGAAGCTTTCTTT. The chain links TRBV6-6 to TRBJ1-1; 8 bases fit TRBD1. The CDR3 is 15 amino acids. V gave up 9 bases and J gave up 5 bases; unmatched junction bases: 14. Germline CDR1 and CDR2: MNHNY and SVGAGI (reference sequence).

The gene calls are TRBV18 and TRBJ2-3; the match to TRBD2 covers 14 bases. Germline CDR1 and CDR2: KGHSH and LQKENI. The CDR3 is 18 residues long. The junction had 6 bases not matched to a gene; V was cut back by 3 bases and J by 1 base. This chain's CDR3 is CASSPGLAGVSGTDTQYF. The DNA for the CDR3 is TGTGCCAGCTCACCGGGACTAGCGGGAGTGAGTGGCACAGATACGCAGTATTTT.

This clonotype was counted a few times. V and J are TRBV7-2 and TRBJ2-1; D is undetermined. V dropped 7 bases and J dropped 3 bases, with 16 bases sitting between them. This CDR3 is 15 amino acids long. CDR1 SGHTA and CDR2 FQGNSA come from the germline V gene. The CDR3 loop is CASTPTPSGYNEQFF. CDR3 coding DNA: TGTGCCAGCACCCCGACCCCCTCGGGCTACAATGAGCAGTTCTTC. Looking up the rest from reference TRBV7-2 and TRBJ2-1 gives the full variable domain: GAGVSQSPSNKVTEKGKDVELRCDPISGHTALYWYRQSLGQGLEFLIYFQGNSAPDKSGLPSDRFSAERTGGSVSTLTIQRTQQEDSAVYLCASTPTPSGYNEQFFGPGTRLTVL.

The chain uses TRBV20-1 and TRBJ2-1; D gene ambiguous. Germline CDR1 DFQATT, CDR2 SNEGSKA (reference sequence). V lost 5 bases to trimming and J lost 6 bases, with 8 bases between them. The CDR3 length is 11 residues. For the CDR3, the DNA is TGCAGTGCTCAGGAACCCAATGAGCAGTTCTTC. Its protein is CSAQEPNEQFF.

The rearrangement uses TRBV10-2 and TRBJ2-1, with D hard to call. The CDR3 consists of 10 residues. V shed 7 bases and J shed 10 bases, with 8 bases lying between them. The germline V gene encodes CDR1 WSHSY and CDR2 SAAADI. The DNA of the CDR3 is TGCGCCAGCAAGGGTAGGGAGCAGTTCTTC. Its translation is CASKGREQFF.

The CDR3 bases are TGCGCCAGCAGCTTGGAGCCAAAGTTATGGATTCAAGAGACCCAGTACTTC. This gives the protein CASSLEPKLWIQETQYF. J is TRBJ2-5 and V is TRBV5-1; D is unresolved. Germline V gene sequence: CDR1 SGHRS, CDR2 YFSETQ. The V end lost 0 bases, the J end lost 2 bases, and 17 bases lay between the germline ends. CDR3 length equals 17 residues. Combining the CDR3 with reference TRBV5-1 and TRBJ2-5 gives the whole variable domain KAGVTQTPRYLIKTRGQQVTLSCSPISGHRSVSWYQQTPGQGLQFLFEYFSETQRNKGNFPGRFSGRQFSNSRSEMNVSTLELGDSALYLCASSLEPKLWIQETQYFGPGTRLLVL.

This clonotype was observed a handful of times. The gene calls are TRBV5-8 and TRBJ2-1; TRBD2 is a possible D gene (7 bases). The CDR3 sequence is 16 residues long. V lost 3 bases and J lost 3, with 16 bases in between. Germline assignment: CDR1 SGHTS and CDR2 YDEGEE. CDR3 in DNA: TGTGCCAGCAGCTCTAGAAGGGGGGGCAGCTACAATGAGCAGTTCTTC. Protein sequence: CASSSRRGGSYNEQFF.

This clonotype showed up just a few times. V is TRBV10-3 and J is TRBJ2-3; TRBD2 matches at 11 bases. CDR3 size: 18 residues. Per germline, CDR1 ENHRY and CDR2 SYGVKD. V dropped 5 bases and J dropped 5; count of bases not matched to a gene: 15. The CDR3 loop reads CAISSYSGGDGSGDTQYF. CDR3 nucleotide sequence: TGTGCCATCAGTTCGTATAGCGGGGGGGACGGCTCTGGAGATACGCAGTATTTT.

The gene calls are TRBV5-1 and TRBJ2-7; D may be TRBD1 or TRBD2 (5 bases each). V was cut by 4 bases and J by 5 bases, with 16 bases left in between. Per the germline V gene, CDR1 is SGHRS and CDR2 is YFSETQ. This CDR3 spans 14 amino acids. The CDR3 nucleotides read TGCGCCAGCAGCCCAGGTGGGGGATCAAACGAGCAGTACTTC. As protein: CASSPGGGSNEQYF.

This clonotype was detected many times. This chain links TRBV24-1 with TRBJ2-7; 9 bases are shared with TRBD1. CDR1 and CDR2 from the germline V gene are KGHDR and SFDVKD. V was clipped by 4 bases and J by 3 bases; unmatched bases: 3. CDR3 length: 14 amino acids. CDR3 in DNA: TGTGCCACCAGTGACACGGGACAGGGCTACGAGCAGTACTTC. Translated, it gives CATSDTGQGYEQYF.

This clonotype was observed a handful of times. V and J are TRBV9 and TRBJ1-2, with D possibly matching TRBD1 (6 bases). The CDR3 covers 14 residues. CDR1 is SGDLS, CDR2 YYNGEE, per germline. V lost 2 bases, J lost 1 base, and 9 bases lay in between. In DNA, the CDR3 is TGTGCCAGCAGCGTGGACAGAAGTAACTATGGCTACACCTTC. Protein sequence: CASSVDRSNYGYTF.

This clonotype was seen many times. V is TRBV2 and J is TRBJ2-5, with D hard to call. CDR3 size: 14 residues. Trimming removed 1 base from V and 2 bases from J, with 8 bases in between. CDR1 is SNHLY, CDR2 FYNNEI, per germline. CDR3 region: CASSEVSGQETQYF. CDR3 in DNA: TGTGCCAGCAGTGAAGTCTCCGGGCAAGAGACCCAGTACTTC.

The chain employs TRBV11-2 and TRBJ2-3; 7 bases map to TRBD1. The CDR3 has 15 amino acids. Germline V gene sequence: CDR1 SGHAT, CDR2 FQNNGV. Unmatched junction bases numbered 4, after V lost 3 bases and J lost 1 base. CDR3 in amino acids: CASSFEGTGTDTQYF. The CDR3 region has the DNA TGTGCCAGCAGCTTTGAAGGGACAGGCACAGATACGCAGTATTTT. Complete variable domain (other parts from reference TRBV11-2 and TRBJ2-3): EAGVAQSPRYKIIEKRQSVAFWCNPISGHATLYWYQQILGQGPKLLIQFQNNGVVDDSQLPKDRFSAERLKGVDSTLKIQPAKLEDSAVYLCASSFEGTGTDTQYFGPGTRLTVL.

This chain uses TRBV28 with TRBJ2-7; no firm D call. Trimming removed 4 bases at V and 4 bases at J, with 11 bases between. The CDR3 sequence is 13 residues long. CDR1 and CDR2 from the germline V gene are MDHEN and SYDVKM. Here the CDR3 DNA reads TGTGCCAGCAGTTACCCCAGACAATACGAGCAGTACTTC. The encoded protein is CASSYPRQYEQYF.

The chain couples TRBV5-1 to TRBJ2-4; TRBD2 matches at 10 bases. The tail of the sequence fits TRBJ2-7 better, so the J call may be wrong. CDR3 length equals 15 residues. Per germline, CDR1 SGHRS and CDR2 YFSETQ. This CDR3 is CASSFLPSGSYEQYF. CDR3 in DNA: TGCGCCAGCAGCTTTCTTCCTAGCGGGAGCTACGAGCAGTACTTC.

This clonotype was observed a few times. A much larger clone lies one base from this, so it may be a read error. The chain uses TRBV28 and TRBJ1-6; D call uncertain. The CDR3 totals 15 residues. The V end lost 0 bases, the J end lost 0 bases, and 3 bases lay between the germline ends. CDR1 and CDR2 from the germline V gene are MDHEN and SYDVKM. For the CDR3, the DNA is TGTGCCAGCAGTTTATGGGGCTCCTATAATTCACCCCTCCACTTT. Translating it yields CASSLWGSYNSPLHF.